Described below is a single T cell receptor (beta chain) sequence and its context. This sample was taken from a study of control samples from healthy donors and cancer patients. TCRdb's copy holds only in-frame clones and misses some; the assay was immunoSEQ multiplex PCR. The table includes 65,000 to 90,000 clones, more than 75% detected once. The V end lost 4 bases, the J end lost 5 bases, and 8 bases lay between the germline ends. The CDR3 contains 12 residues. The specimen sequenced was blood. The receptor was derived from a man aged 45 to 65 in good health. The genes are TRBV12-3 or TRBV12-4 and TRBJ2-5; D perhaps matches TRBD1 (6 bases). CDR3 region: CASSSQGETQYF. In nucleotides, the CDR3 is TGTGCCAGCAGTTCCCAGGGGGAGACCCAGTACTTC.